This T cell receptor beta chain comes out of a study of T cells in Graves' hyperthyroidism and ophthalmopathy. Study-wide points: Before onset, by a median of approximately 6.2 months, the model predicted ophthalmopathy.

This clonotype was found a few times. Its antigen is as yet unknown. The authors obtained PBMCs from over 8.5 ml of fresh peripheral blood. CDR1 LNHDA and CDR2 SQIVND come from the germline V gene (reference sequence). This CDR3 has 13 amino acids. The V and J ends lost 7 bases and 4 bases respectively, with 13 bases between them. Using RNA transcripts as the source, TCR beta CDR3 regions were amplified. The HTBI primer set served for first-round RT-PCR of the TCR CDR3. TCRdb analysed the multiplex PCR reads with MiXCR anew, one entry per CDR3 protein. The data hold hundreds of thousands of distinct CDR3 sequences, with 13% observed a single time.

The specimen was blood. The V and J genes are TRBV19 and TRBJ1-1; D not certain. This receptor was identified in a woman aged 18 to 35 with Graves' hyperthyroidism. The CDR3 DNA follows: TGTGCCAGTACAACGATGGCGGGCACTGAAGCTTTCTTT. This codes for CASTTMAGTEAFF.